This TCR beta chain was identified in a study of siplizumab effects on memory and regulatory T cells. The data were produced by immunoSEQ multiplex PCR, yet TCRdb's version contains in-frame clones alone and is incomplete. The sample yields 100,000 to 110,000 clones, 85% to 95% seen once. V shed 2 bases and J shed 0 bases, with 8 bases lying between them. Germline V CDR1 and CDR2: SGHTA, FQGTGA. This CDR3 contains 14 residues. Study observations and caveats: Naive T cells seemed more diverse than memory cells; they also seemed major alloresponse contributors. Proliferating siplizumab-culture Tregs lacked confirmation of suppressive function.

To note about this clone: Its antigen is as yet unknown.

V usage is TRBV7-3 and J usage is TRBJ2-7; tentative D call: TRBD2 (5 bases). Source material: non-Treg CD4+ T cells sorted from blood. The clonotype comes from a human donor in good health. CDR3 sequence reads: CASSLLGSSYEQYF. The CDR3 nucleotides read TGTGCCAGCAGCTTATTAGGGAGCTCCTACGAGCAGTACTTC.